This T cell receptor (beta chain) was obtained from a study of radiotherapy plus CTLA-4 blockade in lung cancer. Sequenced by immunoSEQ multiplex PCR; TCRdb stores in-frame clones only, minus some. This sample has around 110,000 clones; over 65% occur once, and the top ten carry 2% to 2.5%. Germline CDR1 reads LNHDA; CDR2 reads SQIVND (reference sequence). This CDR3 contains 14 residues. Trimming took 5 bases from V and 3 from J, leaving 14 bases between them. This clone was counted at least ten times. The receptor was derived from a human donor with non-small cell lung cancer that progressed on radiotherapy plus ipilimumab. Some clones in this sample may be carry-over from other donors' samples. The specimen comprised peripheral blood, sampled from a patient treated with radiotherapy plus ipilimumab. This sequence joins TRBV19 and TRBJ2-7, with D uncertain. The CDR3, as DNA: TGTGCCAGTAGTCCCTCGAGGACCTTCTACGAGCAGTACTTC. Protein product: CASSPSRTFYEQYF.